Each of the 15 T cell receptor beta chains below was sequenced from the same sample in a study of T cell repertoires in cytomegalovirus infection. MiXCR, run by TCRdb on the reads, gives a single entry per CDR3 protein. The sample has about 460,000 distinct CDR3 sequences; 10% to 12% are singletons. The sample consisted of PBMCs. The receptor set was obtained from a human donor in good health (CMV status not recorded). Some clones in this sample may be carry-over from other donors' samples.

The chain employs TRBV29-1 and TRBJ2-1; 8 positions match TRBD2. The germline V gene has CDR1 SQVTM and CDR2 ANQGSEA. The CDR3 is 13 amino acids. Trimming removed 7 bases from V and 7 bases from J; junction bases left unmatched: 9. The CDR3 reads CSAPPAGVNEQFF. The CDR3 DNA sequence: TGCAGCGCCCCTCCAGCGGGAGTTAATGAGCAGTTCTTC.

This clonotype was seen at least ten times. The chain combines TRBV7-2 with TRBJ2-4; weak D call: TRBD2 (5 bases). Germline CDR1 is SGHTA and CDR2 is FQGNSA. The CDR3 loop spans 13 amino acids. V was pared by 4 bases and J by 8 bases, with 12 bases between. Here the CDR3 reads CASSSEGGYIQYF. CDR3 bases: TGTGCCAGCAGCTCCGAGGGTGGATACATTCAGTACTTC.

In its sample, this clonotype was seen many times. The DNA of the CDR3 is TGTGCCAGCAGATCAAATGTATGGGAAACTAGCAATCAGCCCCAGCATTTT. Translating gives CASRSNVWETSNQPQHF. The V gene is TRBV28, the J gene TRBJ1-5; D remains ambiguous. V shed 6 bases and J shed 0 bases, with 18 bases lying between them. The V gene's germline CDR1 is MDHEN and CDR2 SYDVKM. The CDR3 loop spans 17 amino acids.

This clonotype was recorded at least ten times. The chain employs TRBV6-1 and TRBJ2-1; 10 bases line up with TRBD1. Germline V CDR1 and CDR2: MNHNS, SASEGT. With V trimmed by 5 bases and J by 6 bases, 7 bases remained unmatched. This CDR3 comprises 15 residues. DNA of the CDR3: TGTGCCAGCAGTACGCCGGGACAGGGGTCCAATGAGCAGTTCTTC. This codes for CASSTPGQGSNEQFF.

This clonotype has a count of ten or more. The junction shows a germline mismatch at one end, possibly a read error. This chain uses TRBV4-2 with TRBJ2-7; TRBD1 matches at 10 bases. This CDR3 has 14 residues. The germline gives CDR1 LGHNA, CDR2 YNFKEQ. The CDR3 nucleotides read TGTGCCAGCAGCCAGGGACAGGGGTCCTCCGAGCAGTACTTC. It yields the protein CASSQGQGSSEQYF.

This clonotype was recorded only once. CDR3 protein: CATSRDRGRTEAFF. CDR3 nucleotides: TGTGCCACTTCCCGGGACAGGGGACGAACTGAAGCTTTCTTT. This sequence joins TRBV19 and TRBJ1-1; TRBD1 aligns across 10 bases. Germline loops: CDR1 LNHDA, CDR2 SQIVND (reference sequence). The J segment lost 5 bases and the V segment lost 10 bases, leaving 10 bases of the junction unmatched. The CDR3 sequence is 14 residues long.

The CDR3: CAISDPTSRDSYQPQHF. DNA for the CDR3: TGTGCCATCAGCGACCCTACGTCCCGGGACAGTTATCAGCCCCAGCATTTT. The rearrangement links TRBV10-3 to TRBJ1-5; the match to TRBD1 covers 7 bases. Germline assignment: CDR1 ENHRY and CDR2 SYGVKD. This CDR3 has 17 amino acids. Trimming took 6 bases from V and 5 from J; bases not matched to a gene: 16.

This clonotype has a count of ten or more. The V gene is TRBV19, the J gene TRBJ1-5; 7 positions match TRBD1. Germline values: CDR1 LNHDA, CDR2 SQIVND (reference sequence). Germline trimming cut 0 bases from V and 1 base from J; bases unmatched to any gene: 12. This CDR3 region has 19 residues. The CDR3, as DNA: TGTGCCAGTAGTATAGATAAGAAACAGGGGTTGTGGAGCAATCAGCCCCAGCATTTT. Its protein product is CASSIDKKQGLWSNQPQHF.

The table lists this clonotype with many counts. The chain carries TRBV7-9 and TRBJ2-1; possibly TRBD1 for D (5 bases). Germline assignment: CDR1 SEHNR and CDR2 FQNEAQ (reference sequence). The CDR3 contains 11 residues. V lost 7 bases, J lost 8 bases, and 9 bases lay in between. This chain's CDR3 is CASTQGYEQFF. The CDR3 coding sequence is TGTGCCAGCACCCAGGGCTATGAGCAGTTCTTC.

The CDR3, as DNA: TGTGCCAGCACTTCAAGTGGGTCCCAAGAGACCCAGTACTTC. Encoded protein: CASTSSGSQETQYF. The chain links TRBV3-1 to TRBJ2-5; no reliable D call. CDR3 length: 14 residues. Trimming cost V 7 bases and J 1 base, with 13 bases left between them. Per germline, CDR1 LGHDT and CDR2 YNNKEL (reference sequence).

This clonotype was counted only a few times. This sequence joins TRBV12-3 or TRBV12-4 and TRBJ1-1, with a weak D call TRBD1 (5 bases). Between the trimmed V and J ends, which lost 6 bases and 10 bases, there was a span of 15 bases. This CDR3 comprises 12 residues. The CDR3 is CASSWGRSRAFF. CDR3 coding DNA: TGTGCCAGCAGCTGGGGCCGGTCGAGAGCTTTCTTT.

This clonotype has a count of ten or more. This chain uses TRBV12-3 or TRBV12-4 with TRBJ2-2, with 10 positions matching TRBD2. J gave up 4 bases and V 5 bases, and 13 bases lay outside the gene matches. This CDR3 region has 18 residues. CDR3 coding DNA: TGTGCCAGCAGTCCCGGGACTGCCGGGACTAGCGCCACCGGGGAGCTGTTTTTT. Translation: CASSPGTAGTSATGELFF.

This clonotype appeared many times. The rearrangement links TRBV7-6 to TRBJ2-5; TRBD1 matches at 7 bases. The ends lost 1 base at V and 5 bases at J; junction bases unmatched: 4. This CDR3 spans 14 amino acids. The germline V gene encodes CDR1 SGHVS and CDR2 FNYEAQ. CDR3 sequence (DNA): TGTGCCAGCAGCTTAGAGGGGGCAGGGGAGACCCAGTACTTC. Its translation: CASSLEGAGETQYF.

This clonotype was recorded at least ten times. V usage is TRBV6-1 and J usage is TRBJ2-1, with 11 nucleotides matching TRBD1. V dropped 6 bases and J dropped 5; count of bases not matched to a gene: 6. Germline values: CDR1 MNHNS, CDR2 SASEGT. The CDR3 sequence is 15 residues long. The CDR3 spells CASRGRTGGHNEQFF. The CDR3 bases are TGTGCCAGCAGGGGGAGGACAGGGGGCCACAATGAGCAGTTCTTC.

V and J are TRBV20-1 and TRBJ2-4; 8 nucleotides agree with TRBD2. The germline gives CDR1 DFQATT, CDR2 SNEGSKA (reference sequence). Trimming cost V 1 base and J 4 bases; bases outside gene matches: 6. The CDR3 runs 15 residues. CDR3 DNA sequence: TGCAGTGCTAGAGCAGGTCCGGGGGGGAAAAACATTCAGTACTTC. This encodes CSARAGPGGKNIQYF.